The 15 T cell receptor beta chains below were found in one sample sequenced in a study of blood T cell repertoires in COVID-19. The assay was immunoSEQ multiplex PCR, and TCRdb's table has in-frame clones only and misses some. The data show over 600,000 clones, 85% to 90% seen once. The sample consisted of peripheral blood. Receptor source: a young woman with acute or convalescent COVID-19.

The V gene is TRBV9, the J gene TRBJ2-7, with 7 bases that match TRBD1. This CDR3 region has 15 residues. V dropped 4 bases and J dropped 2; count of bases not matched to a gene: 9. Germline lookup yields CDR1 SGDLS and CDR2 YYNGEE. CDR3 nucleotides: TGTGCCAGCAGCCTCCAACCACAGGGGACCTACGAGCAGTACTTC. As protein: CASSLQPQGTYEQYF.

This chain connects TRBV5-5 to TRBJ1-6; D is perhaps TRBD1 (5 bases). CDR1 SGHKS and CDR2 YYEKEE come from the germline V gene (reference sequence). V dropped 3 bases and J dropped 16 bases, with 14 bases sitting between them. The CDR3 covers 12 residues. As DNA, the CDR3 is TGTGCCAGCAGCTGGGCGGGGGACCGACTCCACTTT. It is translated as CASSWAGDRLHF. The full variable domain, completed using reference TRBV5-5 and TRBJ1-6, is DAGVTQSPTHLIKTRGQQVTLRCSPISGHKSVSWYQQVLGQGPQFIFQYYEKEERGRGNFPDRFSARQFPNYSSELNVNALLLGDSALYLCASSWAGDRLHFGNGTRLTVT.

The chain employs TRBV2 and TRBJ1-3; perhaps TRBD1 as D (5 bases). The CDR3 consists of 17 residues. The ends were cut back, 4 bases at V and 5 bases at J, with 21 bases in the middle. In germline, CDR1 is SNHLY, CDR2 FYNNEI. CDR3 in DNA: TGTGCCAGCAGTGGAAGAGGGGAGGGAACTTTGAGAAACACCATATATTTT. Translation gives CASSGRGEGTLRNTIYF.

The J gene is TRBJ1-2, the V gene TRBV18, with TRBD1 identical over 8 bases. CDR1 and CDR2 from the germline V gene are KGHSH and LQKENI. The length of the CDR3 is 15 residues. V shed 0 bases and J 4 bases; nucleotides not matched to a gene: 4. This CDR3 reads CASSPPVDRVYGYTF. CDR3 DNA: TGTGCCAGCTCACCACCAGTGGACAGGGTCTATGGCTACACCTTC.

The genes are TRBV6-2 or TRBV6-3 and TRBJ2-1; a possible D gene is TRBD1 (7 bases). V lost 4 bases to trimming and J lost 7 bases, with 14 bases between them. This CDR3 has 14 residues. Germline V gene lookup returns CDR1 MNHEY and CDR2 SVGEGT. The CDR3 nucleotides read TGTGCCAGCAGTTCGGCAGGGGGGATAAATGAGCAGTTCTTC. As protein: CASSSAGGINEQFF.

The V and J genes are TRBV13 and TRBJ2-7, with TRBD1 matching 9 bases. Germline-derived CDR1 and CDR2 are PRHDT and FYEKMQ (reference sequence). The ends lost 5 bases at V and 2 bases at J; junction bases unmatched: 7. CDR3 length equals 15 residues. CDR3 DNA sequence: TGTGCCAGCAGCCTTCCGGGACAGGGTCCCTACGAGCAGTACTTC. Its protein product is CASSLPGQGPYEQYF.

CDR3 bases: TGTGCCAGCAGCCCTTGGCCCGAATCAATGGCTTTCTTT. Translated: CASSPWPESMAFF. The gene calls are TRBV9 and TRBJ1-1, with D hard to call. The CDR3 sequence is 13 residues long. Per the germline V gene, CDR1 is SGDLS and CDR2 is YYNGEE. Trimming stripped 4 bases from V and 11 bases from J, with 18 bases between.

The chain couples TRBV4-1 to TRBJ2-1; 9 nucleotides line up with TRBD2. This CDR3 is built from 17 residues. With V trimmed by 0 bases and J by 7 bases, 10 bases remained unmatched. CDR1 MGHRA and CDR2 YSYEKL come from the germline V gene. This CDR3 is CASSQDGGGAEENEQFF. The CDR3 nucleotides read TGCGCCAGCAGCCAAGACGGCGGGGGGGCTGAGGAGAATGAGCAGTTCTTC.

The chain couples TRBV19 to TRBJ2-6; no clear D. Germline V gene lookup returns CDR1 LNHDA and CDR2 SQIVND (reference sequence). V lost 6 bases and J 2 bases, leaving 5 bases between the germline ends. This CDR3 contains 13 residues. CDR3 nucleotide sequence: TGTGCCAGTAGATCGGCTGGGGCCAACGTCCTGACTTTC. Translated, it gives CASRSAGANVLTF. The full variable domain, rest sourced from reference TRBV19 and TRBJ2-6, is DGGITQSPKYLFRKEGQNVTLSCEQNLNHDAMYWYRQDPGQGLRLIYYSQIVNDFQKGDIAEGYSVSREKKESFPLTVTSAQKNPTAFYLCASRSAGANVLTFGAGSRLTVL.

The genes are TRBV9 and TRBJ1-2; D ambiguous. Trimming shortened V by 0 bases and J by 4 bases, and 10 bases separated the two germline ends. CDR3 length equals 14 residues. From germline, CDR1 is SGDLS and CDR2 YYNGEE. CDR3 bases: TGTGCCAGCAGCGTAGGCGGGGTAGGCTATGGCTACACCTTC. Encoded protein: CASSVGGVGYGYTF.

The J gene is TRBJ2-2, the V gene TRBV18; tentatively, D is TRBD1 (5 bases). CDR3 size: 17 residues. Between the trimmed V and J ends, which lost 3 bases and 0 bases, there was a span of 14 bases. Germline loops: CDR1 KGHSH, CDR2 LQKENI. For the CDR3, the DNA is TGTGCCAGCTCACCCGCACCAGGGATTTCGAACACCGGGGAGCTGTTTTTT. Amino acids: CASSPAPGISNTGELFF. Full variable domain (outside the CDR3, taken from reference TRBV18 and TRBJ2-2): NAGVMQNPRHLVRRRGQEARLRCSPMKGHSHVYWYRQLPEEGLKFMVYLQKENIIDESGMPKERFSAEFPKEGPSILRIQQVVRGDSAAYFCASSPAPGISNTGELFFGEGSRLTVL.

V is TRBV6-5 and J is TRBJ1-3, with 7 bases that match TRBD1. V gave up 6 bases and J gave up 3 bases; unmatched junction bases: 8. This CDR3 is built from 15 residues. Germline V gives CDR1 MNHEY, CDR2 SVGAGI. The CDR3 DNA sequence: TGTGCCAGCAGGCTCGGACAGGTCGATGGAAACACCATATATTTT. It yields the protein CASRLGQVDGNTIYF.

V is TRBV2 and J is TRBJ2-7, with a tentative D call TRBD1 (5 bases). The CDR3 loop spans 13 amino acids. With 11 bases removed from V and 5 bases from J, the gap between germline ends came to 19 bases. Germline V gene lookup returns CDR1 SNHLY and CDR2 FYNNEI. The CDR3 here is CAGNRFFSDEQYF. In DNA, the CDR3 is TGTGCCGGAAACAGGTTCTTCTCTGACGAGCAGTACTTC.

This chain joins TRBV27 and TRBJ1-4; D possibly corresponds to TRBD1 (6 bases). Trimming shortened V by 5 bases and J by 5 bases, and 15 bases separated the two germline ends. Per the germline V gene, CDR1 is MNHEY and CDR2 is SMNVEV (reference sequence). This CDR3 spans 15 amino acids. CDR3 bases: TGTGCCAGCAGTCTTTCGGGACACCTGAATGAAAAACTGTTTTTT. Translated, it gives CASSLSGHLNEKLFF.

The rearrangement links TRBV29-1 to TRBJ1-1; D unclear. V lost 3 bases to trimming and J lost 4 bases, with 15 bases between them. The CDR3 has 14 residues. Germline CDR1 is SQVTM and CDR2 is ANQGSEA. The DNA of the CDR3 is TGCAGCGTTGAGATAGACACAACCGGCACTGAAGCTTTCTTT. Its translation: CSVEIDTTGTEAFF.